This TCR beta chain was sequenced during a study of shared clonotypes between healthy human individuals (TCRdb year 2020). Study-wide context: The cohort comprised two women and a few men aged 18 to 49 years. The study deeply sequenced blood TCR repertoires of about five healthy adults to estimate repertoire size and the extent of clonotype sharing between individuals. To increase sequencing depth and limit assay-specific biases, different laboratories used diverse techniques to prepare libraries and sequence TCR repertoires. For each donor, CD4 naive and CD4 memory were each run on three plates, CD8 naive on two plates, and CD8 memory on one plate. Per donor, leukapheresis produced somewhere between about 0.9 and 9.5 billion PBMCs. The study at large found these results: Sampling was restricted to blood, and TCR repertoires in tissues likely differ from the TCR repertoires found in blood. Compared with non-shared clonotypes, clonotypes shared by all four sorted-subset donors had higher generation probabilities. Larger estimated clonotype richness was generally found for naive subsets than for memory subsets. Incomplete sequencing was indicated by rarefaction of sorted-subset datasets, despite the large sequencing depth. Across a few donors, roughly 5.4% of naive CD4, approximately 4% of naive CD8, 2.3% of memory CD4, and approximately 0.4% of memory CD8 clonotypes were shared. Pairwise subsampling indicated that sequencing depth was expected to affect the degree of clonotype sharing among donors. The small number of donors limited the genetic and exposure-history diversity represented.

In the case of this clone: Which antigen it targets is not known. Base qualities were left out, and no much larger clone turns up one base away.

Reading from cysteine to phenylalanine, the CDR3 counts 16 amino acids. Only the CDR3 DNA is retained, 48 bases long and in frame from the first base. Sequences MNHNY (CDR1) and SVGAGI (CDR2) are obtained from the germline V gene (reference sequence). Relative to germline, V is 7 bases shorter and J is 0 bases shorter, with 18 bases between their ends. TCR CDR3 regions were amplified from genomic DNA by multiplex PCR using the deep immunoSEQ assay. Genomic DNA extracted from each cell subset was distributed evenly over all wells of several immunoSEQ 96-well plates, and each plate served as one replicate. For sorted subsets, each replicate PCR was loaded with approximately 0.2 ug genomic DNA, equivalent to 25,000 to 30,000 T cell genomes. Purified libraries were quantified with a Qubit 3.0 fluorometer, sized on a Bioanalyzer 2100, and re-quantified with the KAPA Library Quantification kit. Every immunoSEQ 96-well plate was sequenced on a separate single-read 150-cycle Illumina NextSeq 550 flow cell. The authors processed their data as follows. Because the immunoSEQ output held only junctional sequences and lacked quality scores, the filtering could not match the filtering applied to full-length reads. To assign V/J genes and CDR3, sequences were annotated using PyIR, a Python wrapper for IgBLAST v1.9, with IMGT germline references. Reads were removed for weak V/J assignments (E-value above 1e-6), missing CDR3, stop codons, out-of-frame junctions, or ambiguous translated residues. V3J clonotypes were defined by identical inferred V gene, J gene, and CDR3 amino acid sequence. To compute the percentage overlap between repertoires, the number of shared unique clonotypes was divided by the size of the smaller repertoire. RTK rarefaction, the Chao1 estimator, and Recon v2.1 estimates of unobserved clonotypes were used to assess repertoire richness. Generation probabilities for all TCRbeta clonotypes obtained by the gDNA method from a few donors were computed using OLGA. TCRdb took over this immuneACCESS table, retaining in-frame rearrangements with V and J assigned. Such tables are incomplete; in checked studies, under half of the missing clones stem from an unresolved V gene, and the remainder is unexplained. That table is the source of V, J and clone size, and D and trimming were worked out from the DNA. The sample table holds about 680,000 clones, of which roughly 72% were seen once. The top ten hold 1.5% to 2% of the sample.

Donors were healthy HIV-negative adults with no recently reported acute infections or vaccinations. All donors were Caucasian adults living in Nashville, Tennessee, USA. CD4+ T cells were enriched by magnetic negative selection, after which naive cells were positively selected on CD45RA and the negative fraction was taken as the memory subset. After blood collection by leukapheresis, PBMCs were isolated using Ficoll-Histopaque density gradient centrifugation and then cryopreserved in the vapor phase of liquid nitrogen. Analytical flow cytometry was used to check the purity and quantity of each magnetically sorted T cell population. From each sorted fraction, genomic DNA was isolated and quantified by UV absorbance on a Nanodrop 2000c.

Sequenced input: memory CD4+ T cells sorted from blood. Sample cell subset or site, as interpreted from the label and publication: CD45RA-negative fraction. The rearranged chain carries TRBV6-6 and TRBJ1-1; a weak D assignment points to TRBD1 (6 bases agree). This TCR was recovered from a young woman in good health. The sequence in DNA is TGTGCCAGCACCTTGGACAGACCCCTCATGAACACTGAAGCTTTCTTT. The encoded protein is CASTLDRPLMNTEAFF.